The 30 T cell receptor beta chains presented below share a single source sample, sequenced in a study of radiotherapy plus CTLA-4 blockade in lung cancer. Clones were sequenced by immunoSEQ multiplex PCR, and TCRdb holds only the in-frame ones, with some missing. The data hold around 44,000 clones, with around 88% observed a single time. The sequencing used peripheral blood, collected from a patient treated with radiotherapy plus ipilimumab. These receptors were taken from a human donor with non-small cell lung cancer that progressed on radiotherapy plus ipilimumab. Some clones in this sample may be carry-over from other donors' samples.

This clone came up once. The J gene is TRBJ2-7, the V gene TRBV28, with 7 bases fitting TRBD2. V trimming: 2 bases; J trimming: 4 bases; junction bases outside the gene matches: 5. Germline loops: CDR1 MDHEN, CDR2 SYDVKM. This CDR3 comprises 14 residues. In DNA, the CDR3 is TGTGCCAGCAGTTTAGGGACTAACCAGTACGAGCAGTACTTC. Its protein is CASSLGTNQYEQYF. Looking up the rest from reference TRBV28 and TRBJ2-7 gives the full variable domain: DVKVTQSSRYLVKRTGEKVFLECVQDMDHENMFWYRQDPGLGLRLIYFSYDVKMKEKGDIPEGYSVSREKKERFSLILESASTNQTSMYLCASSLGTNQYEQYFGPGTRLTVT.

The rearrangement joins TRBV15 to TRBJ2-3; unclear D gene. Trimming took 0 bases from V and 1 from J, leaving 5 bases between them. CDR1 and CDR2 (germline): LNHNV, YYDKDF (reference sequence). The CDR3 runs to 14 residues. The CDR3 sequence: CATSRDRGTDTQYF. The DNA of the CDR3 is TGTGCCACCAGCAGAGATAGAGGCACAGATACGCAGTATTTT. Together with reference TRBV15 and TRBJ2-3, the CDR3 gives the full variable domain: DAMVIQNPRYQVTQFGKPVTLSCSQTLNHNVMYWYQQKSSQAPKLLFHYYDKDFNNEADTPDNFQSRRPNTSFCFLDIRSPGLGDTAMYLCATSRDRGTDTQYFGPGTRLTVL.

CDR3 loop: CASSQTTNSVHQPQHF. For the CDR3, the DNA is TGCGCCAGCAGCCAAACCACCAATAGTGTTCATCAGCCCCAGCATTTT. The chain combines TRBV4-3 with TRBJ1-5; no clear D. The CDR3 loop spans 16 amino acids. Germline CDR1 and CDR2: LGHNA and YSLEER. The V and J ends lost 2 bases and 5 bases respectively, with 16 bases between them.

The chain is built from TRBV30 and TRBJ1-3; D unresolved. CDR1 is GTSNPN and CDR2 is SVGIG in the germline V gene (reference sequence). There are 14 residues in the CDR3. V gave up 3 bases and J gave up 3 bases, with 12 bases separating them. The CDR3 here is CAWSPTYDGNTIYF. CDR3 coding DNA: TGTGCCTGGAGCCCTACGTATGATGGAAACACCATATATTTT.

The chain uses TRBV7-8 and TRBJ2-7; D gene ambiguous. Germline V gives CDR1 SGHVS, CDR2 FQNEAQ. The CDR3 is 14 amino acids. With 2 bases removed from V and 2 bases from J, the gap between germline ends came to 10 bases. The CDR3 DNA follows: TGTGCCAGCAGCTTACGGTCCAGGACCTACGAGCAGTACTTC. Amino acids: CASSLRSRTYEQYF.

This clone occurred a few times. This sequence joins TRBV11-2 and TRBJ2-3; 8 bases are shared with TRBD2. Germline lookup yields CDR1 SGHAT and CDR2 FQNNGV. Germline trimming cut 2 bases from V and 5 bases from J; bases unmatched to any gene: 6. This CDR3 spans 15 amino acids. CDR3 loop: CASSLFAGGRDTQYF. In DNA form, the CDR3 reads TGTGCCAGCAGCTTATTTGCGGGGGGCAGAGATACGCAGTATTTT. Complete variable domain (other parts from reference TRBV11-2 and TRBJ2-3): EAGVAQSPRYKIIEKRQSVAFWCNPISGHATLYWYQQILGQGPKLLIQFQNNGVVDDSQLPKDRFSAERLKGVDSTLKIQPAKLEDSAVYLCASSLFAGGRDTQYFGPGTRLTVL.

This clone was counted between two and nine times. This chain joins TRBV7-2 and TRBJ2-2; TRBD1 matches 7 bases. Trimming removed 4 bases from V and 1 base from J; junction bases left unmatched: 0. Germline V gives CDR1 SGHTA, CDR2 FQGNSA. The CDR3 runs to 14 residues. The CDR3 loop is CASSWTGNTGELFF. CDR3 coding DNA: TGTGCCAGCAGCTGGACAGGGAACACCGGGGAGCTGTTTTTT.

The CDR3 nucleotides read TGTGCCAGCACCCCGGGACTAGCGGGAGGTTCCTACGAGCAGTACTTC. It codes for CASTPGLAGGSYEQYF. J is TRBJ2-5 and V is TRBV5-4, with 15 bases that match TRBD2. The last part of the DNA fits TRBJ2-7 better; the J call may be wrong. The CDR3 has 16 residues. CDR1 SGHNT and CDR2 YYREEE come from the germline V gene (reference sequence).

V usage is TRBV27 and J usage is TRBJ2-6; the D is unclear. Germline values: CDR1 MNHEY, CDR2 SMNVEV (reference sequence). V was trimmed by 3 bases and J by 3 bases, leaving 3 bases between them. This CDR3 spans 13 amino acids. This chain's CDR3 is CASSFGGANVLTF. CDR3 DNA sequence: TGTGCCAGCAGTTTCGGTGGGGCCAACGTCCTGACTTTC.

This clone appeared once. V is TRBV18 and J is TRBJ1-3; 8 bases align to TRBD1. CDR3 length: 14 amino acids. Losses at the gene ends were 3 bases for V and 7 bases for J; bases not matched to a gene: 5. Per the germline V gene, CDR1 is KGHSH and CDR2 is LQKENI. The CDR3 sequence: CASSPTGDKNTIYF. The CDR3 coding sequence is TGTGCCAGCTCACCGACAGGGGACAAGAACACCATATATTTT.

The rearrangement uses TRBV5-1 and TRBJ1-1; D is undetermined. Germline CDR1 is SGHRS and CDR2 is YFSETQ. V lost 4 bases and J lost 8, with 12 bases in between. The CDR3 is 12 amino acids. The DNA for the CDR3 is TGCGCCAGCAGCCTCCCAGATATCGAAGCTTTCTTT. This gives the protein CASSLPDIEAFF.

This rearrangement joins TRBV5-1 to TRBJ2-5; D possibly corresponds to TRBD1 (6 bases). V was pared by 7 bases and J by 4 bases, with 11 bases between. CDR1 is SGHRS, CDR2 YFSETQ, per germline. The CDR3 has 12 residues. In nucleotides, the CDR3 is TGCGCCAGCTCCACAGGGCGAGAGACCCAGTACTTC. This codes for CASSTGRETQYF.

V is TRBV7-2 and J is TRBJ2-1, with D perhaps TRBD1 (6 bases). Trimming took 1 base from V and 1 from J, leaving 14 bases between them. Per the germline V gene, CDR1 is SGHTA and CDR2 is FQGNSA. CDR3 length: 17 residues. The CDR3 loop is CASSLGDRGMSYNEQFF. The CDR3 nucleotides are TGTGCCAGCAGCTTAGGGGATAGGGGGATGTCCTACAATGAGCAGTTCTTC.

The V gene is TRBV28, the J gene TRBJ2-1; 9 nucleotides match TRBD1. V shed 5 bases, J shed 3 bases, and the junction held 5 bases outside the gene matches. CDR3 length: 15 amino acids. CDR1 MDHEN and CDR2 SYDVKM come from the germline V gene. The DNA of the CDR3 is TGTGCCAGCAGTCGACCGGGACAGGGCTACAATGAGCAGTTCTTC. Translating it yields CASSRPGQGYNEQFF.

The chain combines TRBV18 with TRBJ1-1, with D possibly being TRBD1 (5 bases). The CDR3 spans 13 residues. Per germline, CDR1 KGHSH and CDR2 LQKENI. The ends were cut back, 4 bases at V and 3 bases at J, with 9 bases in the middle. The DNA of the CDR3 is TGTGCCAGCTCACAGGGGAGGGACACTGAAGCTTTCTTT. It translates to CASSQGRDTEAFF.

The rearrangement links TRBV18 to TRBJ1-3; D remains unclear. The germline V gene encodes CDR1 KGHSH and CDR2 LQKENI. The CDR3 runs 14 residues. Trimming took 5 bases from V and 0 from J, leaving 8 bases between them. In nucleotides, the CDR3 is TGTGCCAGCTCATCCGAGAGCTCTGGAAACACCATATATTTT. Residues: CASSSESSGNTIYF.

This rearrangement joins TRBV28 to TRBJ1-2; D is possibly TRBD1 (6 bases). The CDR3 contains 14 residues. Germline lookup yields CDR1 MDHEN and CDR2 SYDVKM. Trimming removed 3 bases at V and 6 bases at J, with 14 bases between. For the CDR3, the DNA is TGTGCCAGCAGTTTCCGACAGGTCCAACATGGCTACACCTTC. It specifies CASSFRQVQHGYTF.

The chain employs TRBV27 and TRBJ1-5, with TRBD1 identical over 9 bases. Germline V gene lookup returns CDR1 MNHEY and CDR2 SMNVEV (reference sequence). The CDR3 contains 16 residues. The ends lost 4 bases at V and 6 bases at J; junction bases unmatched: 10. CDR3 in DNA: TGTGCCAGCAGTTCGGGCTCACAGGGGGCCTCTCAGCCCCAGCATTTT. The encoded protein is CASSSGSQGASQPQHF.

CDR3 sequence: CASADRGRLGYTF. The CDR3, as DNA: TGTGCCAGCGCGGACAGGGGGCGTTTGGGCTACACCTTC. The genes are TRBV9 and TRBJ1-2; 11 positions agree with TRBD1. Germline assignment: CDR1 SGDLS and CDR2 YYNGEE. The CDR3 contains 13 residues. V lost 7 bases and J lost 8; bases outside the gene matches: 7.

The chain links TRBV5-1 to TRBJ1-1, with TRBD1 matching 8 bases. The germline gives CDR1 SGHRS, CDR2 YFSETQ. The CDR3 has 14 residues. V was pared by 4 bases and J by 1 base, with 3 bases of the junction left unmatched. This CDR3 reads CASSPGTGNTEAFF. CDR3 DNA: TGCGCCAGCAGCCCCGGGACAGGGAACACTGAAGCTTTCTTT.

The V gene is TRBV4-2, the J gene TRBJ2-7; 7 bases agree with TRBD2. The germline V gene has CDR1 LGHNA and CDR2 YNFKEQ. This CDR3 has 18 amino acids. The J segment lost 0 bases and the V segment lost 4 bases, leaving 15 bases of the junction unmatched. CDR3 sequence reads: CASSRRGSERGISYEQYF. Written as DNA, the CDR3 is TGTGCCAGCAGCCGTAGGGGTTCGGAGCGGGGCATCTCCTACGAGCAGTACTTC.

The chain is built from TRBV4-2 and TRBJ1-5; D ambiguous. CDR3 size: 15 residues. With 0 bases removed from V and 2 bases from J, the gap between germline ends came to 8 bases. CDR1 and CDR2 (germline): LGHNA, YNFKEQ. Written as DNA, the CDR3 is TGTGCCAGCAGCCAAGATAGGAGGGGCAATCAGCCCCAGCATTTT. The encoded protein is CASSQDRRGNQPQHF.

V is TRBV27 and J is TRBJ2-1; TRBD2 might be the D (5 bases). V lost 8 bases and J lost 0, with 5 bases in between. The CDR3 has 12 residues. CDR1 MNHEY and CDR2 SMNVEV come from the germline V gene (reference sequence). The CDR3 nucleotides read TGTGCCAGCGGGAGCTCCTACAATGAGCAGTTCTTC. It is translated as CASGSSYNEQFF.

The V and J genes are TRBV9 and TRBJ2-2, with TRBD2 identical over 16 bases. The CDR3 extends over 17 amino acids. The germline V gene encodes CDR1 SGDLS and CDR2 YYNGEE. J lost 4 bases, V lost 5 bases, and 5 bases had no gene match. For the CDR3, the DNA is TGTGCCAGCAGAGGGACTAGCGGGAGGGCCGGCACCGGGGAGCTGTTTTTT. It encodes CASRGTSGRAGTGELFF.

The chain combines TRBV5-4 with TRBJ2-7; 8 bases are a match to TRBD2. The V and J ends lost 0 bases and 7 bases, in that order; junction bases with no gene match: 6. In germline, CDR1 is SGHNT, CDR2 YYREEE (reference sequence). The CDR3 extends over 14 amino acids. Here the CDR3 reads CASSLESGGGEQYF. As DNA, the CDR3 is TGTGCCAGCAGCTTGGAGAGCGGGGGCGGAGAGCAGTACTTC.

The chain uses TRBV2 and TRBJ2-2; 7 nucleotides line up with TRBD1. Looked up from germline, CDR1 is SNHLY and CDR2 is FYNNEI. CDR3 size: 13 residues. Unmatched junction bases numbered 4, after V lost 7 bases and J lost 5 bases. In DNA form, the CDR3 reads TGTGCCAGCAAAGGGGGCGAGACCGGGGAGCTGTTTTTT. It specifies CASKGGETGELFF.

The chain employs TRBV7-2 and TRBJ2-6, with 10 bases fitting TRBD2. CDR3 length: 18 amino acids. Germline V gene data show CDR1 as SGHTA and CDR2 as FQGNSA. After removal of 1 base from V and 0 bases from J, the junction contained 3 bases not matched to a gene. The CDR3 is CASSLGLAGDSGANVLTF. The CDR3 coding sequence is TGTGCCAGCAGCTTAGGCCTAGCGGGAGACTCTGGGGCCAACGTCCTGACTTTC. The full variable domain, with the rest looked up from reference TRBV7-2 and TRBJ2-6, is GAGVSQSPSNKVTEKGKDVELRCDPISGHTALYWYRQSLGQGLEFLIYFQGNSAPDKSGLPSDRFSAERTGGSVSTLTIQRTQQEDSAVYLCASSLGLAGDSGANVLTFGAGSRLTVL.

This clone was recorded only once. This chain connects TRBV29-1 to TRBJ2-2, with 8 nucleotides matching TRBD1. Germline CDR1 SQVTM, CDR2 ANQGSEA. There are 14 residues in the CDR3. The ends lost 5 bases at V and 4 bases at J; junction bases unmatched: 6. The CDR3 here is CSVLVQGATGELFF. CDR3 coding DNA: TGCAGCGTTCTCGTCCAGGGGGCCACCGGGGAGCTGTTTTTT.

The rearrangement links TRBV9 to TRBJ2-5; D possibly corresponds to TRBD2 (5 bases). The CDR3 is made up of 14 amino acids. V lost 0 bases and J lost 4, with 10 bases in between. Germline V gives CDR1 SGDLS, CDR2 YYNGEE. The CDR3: CASSVDRGGETQYF. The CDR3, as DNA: TGTGCCAGCAGCGTAGACCGGGGTGGAGAGACCCAGTACTTC.

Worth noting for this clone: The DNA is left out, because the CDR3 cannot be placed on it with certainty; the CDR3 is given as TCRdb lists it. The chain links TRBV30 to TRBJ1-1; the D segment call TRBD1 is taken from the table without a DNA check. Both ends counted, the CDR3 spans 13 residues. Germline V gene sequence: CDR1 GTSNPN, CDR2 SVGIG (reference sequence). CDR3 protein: CAWAGGTGTGSFF.